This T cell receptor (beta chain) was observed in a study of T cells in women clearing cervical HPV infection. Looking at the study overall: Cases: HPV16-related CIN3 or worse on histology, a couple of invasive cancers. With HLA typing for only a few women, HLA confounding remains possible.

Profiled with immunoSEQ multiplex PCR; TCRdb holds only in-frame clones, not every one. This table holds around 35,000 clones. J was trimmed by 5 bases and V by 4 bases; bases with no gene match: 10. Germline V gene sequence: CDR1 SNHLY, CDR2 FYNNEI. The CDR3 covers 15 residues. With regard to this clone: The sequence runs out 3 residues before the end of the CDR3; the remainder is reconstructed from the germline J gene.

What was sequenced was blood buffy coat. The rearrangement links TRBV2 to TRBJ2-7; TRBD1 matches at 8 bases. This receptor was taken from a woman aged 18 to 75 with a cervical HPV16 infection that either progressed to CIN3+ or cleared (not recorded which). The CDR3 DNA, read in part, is TGTGCCAGCAGTGCAGAGGACAGGGTGTCCGACGAG. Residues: CASSAEDRVSDE. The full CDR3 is CASSAEDRVSDEQYF.